This T cell receptor (beta chain) was identified in a study of blood T cell repertoires in COVID-19. In the study's own analysis: Estimates of nucleated cell counts were drawn from the amplification of reference gene primers. Some clones are missing from TCRdb's copy, which holds only in-frame ones; the method was immunoSEQ multiplex PCR. V and J calls and clone size come straight from that table; D and trimming were deduced from the DNA. Of fewer than 150,000 clones in the sample, approximately 86% were seen once. The receptor was isolated from a woman between 45 and 65 years old who had recovered from COVID-19. What was sequenced was peripheral blood.

The CDR3 reads CASRGTGLYEQYF. CDR3 DNA: TGCGCCAGCAGAGGGACAGGGCTTTACGAGCAGTACTTC. The chain employs TRBV5-1 and TRBJ2-7, with 9 bases lining up with TRBD1. The V and J ends lost 5 bases and 4 bases, in that order; junction bases with no gene match: 4. This CDR3 comprises 13 residues. Germline assignment: CDR1 SGHRS and CDR2 YFSETQ.